The next 22 T cell receptor beta chains were all read from a single sample in a study. The TRBV12-4/TRBJ1-2 clonotypes were amplified using barcode primers with ligated adaptors. TCRdb processed the multiplex PCR reads anew with MiXCR; each CDR3 protein has one entry. The sample records about 460 distinct CDR3 sequences, about 17% being singletons. The sample consisted of naive CD4+ T cells sorted from blood. As for subset: naive CD4+ T cells, CD4+CD45RA+CD25-. Receptor source: a female donor with breast cancer.

The rearrangement links TRBV12-3 or TRBV12-4 to TRBJ1-2, with TRBD1 identical over 7 bases. Trimming cost V 2 bases and J 4 bases; bases outside gene matches: 10. CDR3 length: 16 amino acids. The CDR3 DNA follows: TGTGCCAGCAGTTTAAGCTCCCGACAGGGCAGCTATGGCTACACCTTC. It is translated as CASSLSSRQGSYGYTF.

By its share, this clonotype is medium-sized. This chain links TRBV12-3 or TRBV12-4 with TRBJ1-2; 7 bases map to TRBD1. The CDR3 has 14 amino acids. Losses at the gene ends were 6 bases for V and 4 bases for J; bases not matched to a gene: 8. The chain's CDR3 is CASSPGTVFYGYTF. Written as DNA, the CDR3 is TGTGCCAGCAGCCCCGGGACAGTCTTCTATGGCTACACCTTC.

The chain employs TRBV12-3 or TRBV12-4 and TRBJ1-2; 8 nucleotides match TRBD1. V trimming: 6 bases; J trimming: 4 bases; junction bases outside the gene matches: 4. There are 13 residues in the CDR3. DNA of the CDR3: TGTGCCAGCAGCCAGGACAGGGCCTATGGCTACACCTTC. This sequence encodes CASSQDRAYGYTF.

There are a few counts of this clonotype. The chain employs TRBV12-3 or TRBV12-4 and TRBJ1-2, with D tentatively TRBD1 (5 bases). The CDR3 is 15 amino acids. Between the trimmed V and J ends, which lost 3 bases and 5 bases, there was a span of 16 bases. The CDR3 here is CASSFGPGLEYGYTF. CDR3 nucleotides: TGTGCCAGCAGTTTCGGACCAGGGTTGGAGTATGGCTACACCTTC.

A few counts support this clonotype. The chain recombines TRBV12-3 or TRBV12-4 with TRBJ1-2; tentatively, D is TRBD1 (5 bases). V was clipped by 0 bases and J by 5 bases, with 10 bases between them. The CDR3 has 14 amino acids. The CDR3 region is CASSLAAQEYGYTF. CDR3 in DNA: TGTGCCAGCAGTTTAGCGGCACAGGAGTATGGCTACACCTTC.

This rearrangement joins TRBV12-3 or TRBV12-4 to TRBJ1-2, with D perhaps matching TRBD1 (6 bases). With 3 bases removed from V and 5 bases from J, the gap between germline ends came to 10 bases. CDR3 length: 13 residues. The CDR3 region has the DNA TGTGCCAGCAGTTTGGGCAGGGGTTATGGCTACACCTTC. Translated, it gives CASSLGRGYGYTF.

This chain connects TRBV12-3 or TRBV12-4 to TRBJ1-2; D is undetermined. V was trimmed by 2 bases and J by 4 bases, leaving 14 bases between them. The CDR3 contains 15 residues. This chain's CDR3 is CASSLRSRIGYGYTF. The CDR3 DNA reads as TGTGCCAGCAGTTTAAGGTCGCGCATCGGCTATGGCTACACCTTC.

The rearrangement joins TRBV12-3 or TRBV12-4 to TRBJ1-2, with D hard to call. The CDR3 totals 11 residues. Trimming left V 4 bases short and J 4 bases short, with 4 bases between. CDR3 loop: CASSSAYGYTF. CDR3 nucleotide sequence: TGTGCCAGCAGTTCCGCCTATGGCTACACCTTC.

This clonotype turned up a few times. This chain links TRBV12-3 or TRBV12-4 with TRBJ1-2; no definite D call. Trimming cost V 8 bases and J 4 bases, with 17 bases left between them. CDR3 length: 14 residues. The CDR3, as DNA: TGTGCCAGCGCCCGACCTCGGCAGGCCTATGGCTACACCTTC. This codes for CASARPRQAYGYTF.

At least ten counts were recorded for this clonotype. V gene TRBV12-3 or TRBV12-4 combines with J gene TRBJ1-2; TRBD1 matches 8 bases. This CDR3 contains 14 residues. J lost 4 bases, V lost 5 bases, and 6 bases had no gene match. The DNA of the CDR3 is TGTGCCAGCAGTAGACAGGGGCGGATCTATGGCTACACCTTC. Translating it yields CASSRQGRIYGYTF.

The V gene is TRBV12-3 or TRBV12-4, the J gene TRBJ1-2, with unresolved D. The CDR3 consists of 14 residues. V lost 2 bases and J lost 5, with 12 bases in between. CDR3 DNA sequence: TGTGCCAGCAGTTTACTGGACGGAGCGTATGGCTACACCTTC. This sequence encodes CASSLLDGAYGYTF.

In its sample, this clonotype is large. The CDR3 is CASSFGDTWGYTF. The CDR3 nucleotides read TGTGCCAGCAGTTTCGGGGACACCTGGGGCTACACCTTC. The chain has TRBV12-3 or TRBV12-4 and TRBJ1-2; possibly TRBD1 for D (6 bases). This CDR3 is 13 amino acids long. V lost 3 bases and J 8 bases, leaving 13 bases between the germline ends.

This clonotype is judged large (0.1 to 1%). The J gene is TRBJ1-2, the V gene TRBV12-3 or TRBV12-4; D call uncertain. The CDR3 is 15 residues long. Trimming left V 5 bases short and J 4 bases short, with 17 bases between. The CDR3 protein is CASSPRVRAAYGYTF. The CDR3 region has the DNA TGTGCCAGCAGTCCCCGGGTTCGGGCCGCCTATGGCTACACCTTC.

The sample holds a few counts of this clonotype. The chain couples TRBV12-3 or TRBV12-4 to TRBJ1-2; D call uncertain. CDR3 length: 13 residues. V lost 9 bases and J 3 bases, leaving 14 bases between the germline ends. The CDR3 nucleotides are TGTGCCAGTGTTGGACGGACGGACTATGGCTACACCTTC. Amino acids: CASVGRTDYGYTF.

This clonotype rates as large. V is TRBV12-3 or TRBV12-4 and J is TRBJ1-2; D gene ambiguous. V was clipped by 7 bases and J by 3 bases, with 18 bases between them. This CDR3 has 15 amino acids. CDR3 DNA sequence: TGTGCCAGCACCAAAAGCCTTCGACCGGACTATGGCTACACCTTC. Amino acids: CASTKSLRPDYGYTF.

This clonotype occurred a few times. The V call is TRBV12-3 or TRBV12-4, the J call TRBJ1-2, with unresolved D. There are 14 residues in the CDR3. Trimming took off 6 bases at V and 5 bases at J, with 16 bases between the two ends. CDR3 nucleotide sequence: TGTGCCAGCAGCCTCGGGCCCCGTCAATATGGCTACACCTTC. Its translation: CASSLGPRQYGYTF.

The chain recombines TRBV12-3 or TRBV12-4 with TRBJ1-2; 7 nucleotides line up with TRBD1. There are 13 residues in the CDR3. V shed 3 bases and J 10 bases; nucleotides not matched to a gene: 8. The CDR3 DNA follows: TGTGCCAGCAGTTTCACCGGGACAGCTGCCTACACCTTC. Translation gives CASSFTGTAAYTF.

This clonotype qualifies as hyperexpanded. The chain employs TRBV12-3 or TRBV12-4 and TRBJ1-2, with D possibly TRBD1 on 6 matching bases. V gave up 5 bases and J gave up 4 bases, with 11 bases separating them. CDR3 length equals 13 residues. The CDR3 here is CASSRGHPYGYTF. DNA for the CDR3: TGTGCCAGCAGTCGGGGACACCCCTATGGCTACACCTTC.

The chain has TRBV12-3 or TRBV12-4 and TRBJ1-2; D gene unclear. There are 13 residues in the CDR3. With 4 bases removed from V and 5 bases from J, the gap between germline ends came to 11 bases. The CDR3 loop is CASSSSGGYGYTF. For the CDR3, the DNA is TGTGCCAGCAGTTCCTCAGGCGGATATGGCTACACCTTC.

By proportion, this clonotype is large (0.1 to 1%). The chain links TRBV12-3 or TRBV12-4 to TRBJ1-2, with no clear D. The CDR3 is 11 amino acids. Trimming stripped 5 bases from V and 10 bases from J, with 11 bases between. CDR3 in amino acids: CASSDSVVYTF. Written as DNA, the CDR3 is TGTGCCAGCAGTGATTCCGTGGTCTACACCTTC.

The chain has TRBV12-3 or TRBV12-4 and TRBJ1-2; TRBD1 matches at 7 bases. The CDR3 covers 12 residues. V shed 6 bases, J shed 8 bases, and the junction held 6 bases outside the gene matches. CDR3 in amino acids: CASSTRDRGYTF. CDR3 in DNA: TGTGCCAGCAGCACCCGGGACAGAGGCTACACCTTC.

The chain couples TRBV12-3 or TRBV12-4 to TRBJ1-2, with no clear D. CDR3 length: 17 amino acids. The V end lost 3 bases, the J end lost 4 bases, and 21 bases lay between the germline ends. CDR3 protein: CASSFGLASTLFYGYTF. In DNA, the CDR3 is TGTGCCAGCAGTTTCGGTTTAGCATCCACGCTCTTCTATGGCTACACCTTC.